This record covers a single T cell receptor (beta chain). Repertoires were generated with immunoSEQ multiplex PCR, while TCRdb's copy carries only in-frame clones and drops some. The table records tens of thousands of clones, around 80% of them present only once. The CDR3 consists of 13 residues. V lost 4 bases, J lost 6 bases, and 13 bases lay in between. The data belong to a study of blood T cell repertoires in COVID-19. Seattle patients were enrolled during active infection and followed longitudinally. The chain has TRBV5-3 and TRBJ1-2, with D maybe TRBD1 (5 bases). TRBV5-3 is an ORF; its function is uncertain. Material for sequencing was peripheral blood. This TCR was sampled from a man aged 25 to 40 with COVID-19, enrolled during active disease. The CDR3 is CARSARGFHGYTF. DNA of the CDR3: TGTGCCAGAAGCGCCCGGGGGTTCCATGGCTACACCTTC.